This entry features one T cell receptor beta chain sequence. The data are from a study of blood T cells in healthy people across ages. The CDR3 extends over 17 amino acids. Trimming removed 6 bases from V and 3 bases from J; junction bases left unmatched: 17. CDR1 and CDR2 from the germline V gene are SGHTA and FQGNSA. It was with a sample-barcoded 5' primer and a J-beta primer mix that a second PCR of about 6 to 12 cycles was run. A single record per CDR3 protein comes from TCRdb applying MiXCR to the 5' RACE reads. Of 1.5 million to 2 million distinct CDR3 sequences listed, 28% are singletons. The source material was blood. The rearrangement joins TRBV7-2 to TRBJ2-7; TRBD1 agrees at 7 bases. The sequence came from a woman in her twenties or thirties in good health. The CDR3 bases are TGTGCCAGCAGACGGTCGACAGGGAACGGGTACGGCTACGAGCAGTACTTC. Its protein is CASRRSTGNGYGYEQYF.